The next 5 T cell receptor beta chains were all read from a single sample in a study of blood T cells in healthy people across ages (dated by TCRdb to about 2015). Library preparation employed 5' RACE. TCRdb names Illumina HiSeq 2500 as the instrument used. A second 7 to 11 cycle PCR used a sample-barcoded 5' primer and a J-beta primer mix. TCRdb redid the processing of the public reads, applying fastp at Q25 and MiXCR, and retained in-frame beta chains. Every CDR3 protein is listed once, alongside the most common genes and DNA of its rows. Across this sample there are about 1.1 million distinct CDR3 sequences, with around two fifths seen only once. The ten largest make up roughly 13% of the sample. The sequenced sample consisted of blood. Receptors originate from a man aged 18 to 29 in good health.

The rearrangement joins TRBV13 to TRBJ1-1; no definite D call. The CDR3 extends over 14 amino acids. The ends were cut back, 4 bases at V and 4 bases at J, with 13 bases in the middle. The V gene's germline CDR1 is PRHDT and CDR2 FYEKMQ (reference sequence). This chain's CDR3 is CASSSNWESTEAFF. The CDR3 nucleotides read TGTGCCAGCAGCTCAAATTGGGAGTCCACTGAAGCTTTCTTT.

The chain has TRBV4-3 and TRBJ1-1; 7 bases align to TRBD1. Germline V lookup: CDR1 LGHNA, CDR2 YSLEER. Germline trimming cut 3 bases from V and 4 bases from J; bases unmatched to any gene: 11. The CDR3 sequence is 16 residues long. The CDR3 loop reads CASSHSNRGRGTEAFF. The CDR3 region has the DNA TGCGCCAGCAGCCACAGCAACAGGGGAAGGGGCACTGAAGCTTTCTTT.

The genes are TRBV12-3 or TRBV12-4 and TRBJ1-4; D gene unclear. There are 16 residues in the CDR3. V gave up 2 bases and J gave up 5 bases, with 15 bases separating them. This chain's CDR3 is CASSLHSPGYNEKLFF. The CDR3 nucleotides read TGTGCCAGCAGTTTACACAGCCCAGGCTACAATGAAAAACTGTTTTTT.

A few counts support this clonotype. V gene TRBV6-5 combines with J gene TRBJ2-1; unclear D gene. CDR3 size: 13 residues. CDR1 MNHEY and CDR2 SVGAGI come from the germline V gene. V was trimmed by 0 bases and J by 5 bases, leaving 5 bases between them. The CDR3, as DNA: TGTGCCAGCAGTTACTCCGACAACAATGAGCAGTTCTTC. Translation: CASSYSDNNEQFF.

This clonotype appeared a few times. The gene calls are TRBV6-6 and TRBJ1-1; 8 nucleotides line up with TRBD1. This CDR3 is built from 15 residues. J gave up 5 bases and V 2 bases, and 7 bases lay outside the gene matches. CDR1 and CDR2 from the germline V gene are MNHNY and SVGAGI (reference sequence). The CDR3 DNA sequence: TGTGCCAGCAGTTACGGGACAGGAATCCCAACTGAAGCTTTCTTT. Its protein is CASSYGTGIPTEAFF.